One and the same sample provided the 27 T cell receptor beta chains below, sequenced in a study of Ad26.COV2.S vaccination and SARS-CoV-2 variants. Clones were read by immunoSEQ multiplex PCR, and TCRdb kept only the in-frame ones, dropping some. The top ten hold about 3.5% of the sample, which has about 350,000 clones, roughly 84% seen once. Treatment given: some 19 received Ad26.COV2.S at low or high dose, single or two shots; about 5 received placebo; per-sample allocation not given. Specimen acquisition occurred on day 63 following the initial vaccine or placebo injection. The input for sequencing was peripheral blood, taken in a trial of Ad26.COV2.S vaccine versus placebo. These TCRs come from a person between 18 and 65 years old who received the Ad26.COV2.S COVID-19 vaccine or a placebo.

The rearrangement links TRBV7-6 to TRBJ2-1, with 7 bases aligning to TRBD2. The CDR3 extends over 15 amino acids. Germline CDR1 SGHVS, CDR2 FNYEAQ. Trimming cost V 1 base and J 5 bases; bases outside gene matches: 5. The DNA of the CDR3 is TGTGCCAGCAGCTTAGGCGGGAGCGGGAACAATGAGCAGTTCTTC. Translated: CASSLGGSGNNEQFF. Variable domain in full (rest from reference TRBV7-6 and TRBJ2-1): GAGVSQSPRYKVTKRGQDVALRCDPISGHVSLYWYRQALGQGPEFLTYFNYEAQQDKSGLPNDRFSAERPEGSISTLTIQRTEQRDSAMYRCASSLGGSGNNEQFFGPGTRLTVL.

Worth noting for this clone: This CDR3 is also generated by other DNA sequences in the sample. The V and J genes are TRBV9 and TRBJ2-3; D unclear. Per germline, CDR1 SGDLS and CDR2 YYNGEE. The CDR3 runs 13 residues. Trimming left V 0 bases short and J 0 bases short, with 2 bases between. CDR3 region: CASSVASTDTQYF. The CDR3 bases are TGTGCCAGCAGCGTAGCGAGCACAGATACGCAGTATTTT.

The chain links TRBV4-3 to TRBJ1-6, with D unresolved. Trimming left V 0 bases short and J 7 bases short, with 10 bases between. The CDR3 loop spans 15 amino acids. The germline gives CDR1 LGHNA, CDR2 YSLEER. CDR3: CASSQESLLNSPLHF. In DNA, the CDR3 is TGCGCCAGCAGCCAAGAATCACTTCTCAATTCACCCCTCCACTTT.

The chain couples TRBV24-1 to TRBJ2-1, with 10 bases matching TRBD1. This CDR3 comprises 15 residues. The germline CDR1 and CDR2 sequences are KGHDR and SFDVKD. V gave up 4 bases and J gave up 10 bases; unmatched junction bases: 9. CDR3 in amino acids: CATSDRGQGLLEQFF. Here the CDR3 DNA reads TGTGCCACCAGTGACCGGGGACAGGGGCTTCTGGAGCAGTTCTTC.

This clone was observed once. CDR3 sequence reads: CASSTTLGRQDNQPQHF. DNA of the CDR3: TGTGCCAGCAGCACAACCCTGGGAAGACAGGACAATCAGCCCCAGCATTTT. The rearrangement uses TRBV21-1 and TRBJ1-5; TRBD1 is the table's D call and was not checked against the DNA. TRBV21-1 is termed a pseudogene. The CDR3 sequence is 17 residues long.

The chain combines TRBV9 with TRBJ2-7; the match to TRBD1 covers 9 bases. Unmatched junction bases numbered 3, after V lost 0 bases and J lost 2 bases. CDR1 is SGDLS and CDR2 is YYNGEE in the germline V gene. This CDR3 has 15 amino acids. In nucleotides, the CDR3 is TGTGCCAGCAGCGTAGAACAGGGGGCCGCCTACGAGCAGTACTTC. Translated: CASSVEQGAAYEQYF.

This clone appeared a few times. The rearrangement links TRBV29-1 to TRBJ2-5; unclear D gene. Trimming shortened V by 7 bases and J by 0 bases, and 12 bases separated the two germline ends. The CDR3 length is 13 residues. CDR1 and CDR2 from the germline V gene are SQVTM and ANQGSEA. The CDR3 nucleotides are TGCAGCGCCCTAGAATCGTACCAAGAGACCCAGTACTTC. Amino acids: CSALESYQETQYF.

Written as DNA, the CDR3 is TGTGCCAGTGGACACATACTACAGCCCCAGCATTTT. Translation gives CASGHILQPQHF. The J gene is TRBJ1-5, the V gene TRBV19; tentatively, D is TRBD1 (5 bases). CDR1 is LNHDA and CDR2 is SQIVND in the germline V gene (reference sequence). Trimming removed 8 bases from V and 7 bases from J, with 12 bases in between. The CDR3 runs 12 residues.

In nucleotides, the CDR3 is TGTGCCAGCAGCATCTCCACAGAACAAGAGACCCAGTACTTC. This sequence encodes CASSISTEQETQYF. The chain links TRBV7-9 to TRBJ2-5, with D hard to call. The CDR3 length is 14 residues. Germline loops: CDR1 SEHNR, CDR2 FQNEAQ (reference sequence). V lost 5 bases to trimming and J lost 2 bases, with 12 bases between them.

V usage is TRBV27 and J usage is TRBJ1-2, with 7 bases aligning to TRBD1. Looked up from germline, CDR1 is MNHEY and CDR2 is SMNVEV (reference sequence). The V segment lost 5 bases and the J segment 0 bases; nucleotides outside the gene matches: 6. The CDR3 extends over 15 amino acids. The CDR3 loop is CASSPGTAANYGYTF. CDR3 bases: TGTGCCAGCAGTCCCGGGACAGCCGCTAACTATGGCTACACCTTC.

V is TRBV7-3 and J is TRBJ2-1; D is possibly TRBD2 (6 bases). The CDR3 contains 12 residues. The germline V gene encodes CDR1 SGHTA and CDR2 FQGTGA. The V and J ends lost 4 bases and 10 bases respectively, with 11 bases between them. In DNA, the CDR3 is TGTGCCAGCAGCTACTCACGGGGGGAGCAGTTCTTC. It translates to CASSYSRGEQFF.

The chain links TRBV4-1 to TRBJ1-3; TRBD1 aligns across 8 bases. Per the germline V gene, CDR1 is MGHRA and CDR2 is YSYEKL. The V gene end was trimmed by 0 bases and the J gene end by 3 bases; junction bases not matched to a gene: 7. The CDR3 loop spans 17 amino acids. In DNA form, the CDR3 reads TGCGCCAGCAGCCAAGAAGCTGGCAGGGGGCTTGGAAACACCATATATTTT. The encoded protein is CASSQEAGRGLGNTIYF.

The CDR3 coding sequence is TGTGCCAGCAGCGTCCAGGGTTCTAGCACAGATACGCAGTATTTT. Translated: CASSVQGSSTDTQYF. The V and J genes are TRBV9 and TRBJ2-3, with D possibly TRBD1 on 5 matching bases. The germline V gene has CDR1 SGDLS and CDR2 YYNGEE. The V end was cut by 2 bases, the J end by 0 bases, with 10 bases between. CDR3 size: 15 residues.

V gene TRBV24-1 combines with J gene TRBJ2-5; 11 bases fit TRBD1. The junction had 9 bases not matched to a gene; V was cut back by 5 bases and J by 5 bases. This CDR3 comprises 16 residues. Germline V CDR1 and CDR2: KGHDR, SFDVKD. CDR3 in DNA: TGTGCCACCAGTGCAGGGACAGGGGGTCCAACTGAGACCCAGTACTTC. Amino acid sequence: CATSAGTGGPTETQYF.

J is TRBJ1-2 and V is TRBV6-5; TRBD1 matches at 8 bases. Germline V gene data show CDR1 as MNHEY and CDR2 as SVGAGI. V was pared by 0 bases and J by 6 bases, with 9 bases of the junction left unmatched. CDR3 size: 16 residues. CDR3 in DNA: TGTGCCAGCAGTTACTCGAAGACAGGGGAAGGAGATGGCTACACCTTC. This gives the protein CASSYSKTGEGDGYTF.

This clone was counted only a few times. The genes are TRBV6-4 and TRBJ2-6; D not certain. This CDR3 region has 13 residues. Deletions cut 0 bases from V and 3 bases from J, with 0 bases between. Germline V gene data show CDR1 as MRHNA and CDR2 as SNTAGT. The CDR3 region has the DNA TGTGCCAGCAGTGACTCTGGGGCCAACGTCCTGACTTTC. It encodes CASSDSGANVLTF.

V and J are TRBV3-1 (or the pseudogene TRBV3-2) and TRBJ2-2; 12 bases map to TRBD2. CDR3 size: 17 residues. V trimming: 5 bases; J trimming: 3 bases; junction bases outside the gene matches: 7. From germline, CDR1 is LGHDT and CDR2 YNNKEL (reference sequence). CDR3 region: CASSYVLAGGDTGELFF. CDR3 coding DNA: TGTGCCAGCAGCTACGTCCTAGCGGGGGGGGACACCGGGGAGCTGTTTTTT.

This chain uses TRBV19 with TRBJ2-7, with 8 nucleotides matching TRBD1. V gave up 1 base and J gave up 2 bases; unmatched junction bases: 10. From germline, CDR1 is LNHDA and CDR2 SQIVND (reference sequence). The CDR3 runs 17 residues. The DNA for the CDR3 is TGTGCCAGTAGTATAGGGACGACAGGGGAAATGACCTACGAGCAGTACTTC. Translated, it gives CASSIGTTGEMTYEQYF.

The chain joins TRBV6-2 or TRBV6-3 to TRBJ2-2, with no clear D. Trimming took 6 bases from V and 7 from J, leaving 12 bases between them. In germline, CDR1 is MNHEY, CDR2 SVGEGT. The CDR3 has 13 amino acids. Here the CDR3 reads CASSSQGGGELFF. The DNA of the CDR3 is TGTGCCAGCAGCTCGCAAGGTGGCGGGGAGCTGTTTTTT.

The V call is TRBV9, the J call TRBJ1-4, with D perhaps TRBD1 (5 bases). CDR1 and CDR2 from the germline V gene are SGDLS and YYNGEE. This CDR3 contains 14 residues. The V and J ends lost 3 bases and 4 bases respectively, with 10 bases between them. This CDR3 is CASSGGTFNEKLFF. The CDR3 DNA follows: TGTGCCAGCAGCGGAGGGACTTTTAATGAAAAACTGTTTTTT.

In its sample, this clone was seen a few times. This chain joins TRBV20-1 and TRBJ1-1; D gene uncertain. The CDR3 is 11 amino acids. Per germline, CDR1 DFQATT and CDR2 SNEGSKA (reference sequence). Between the trimmed V and J ends, which lost 6 bases and 4 bases, there was a span of 9 bases. The CDR3 nucleotides are TGCAGTGCAGGGAGAACCACTGAAGCTTTCTTT. Protein product: CSAGRTTEAFF.

The chain has TRBV4-2 and TRBJ2-1, with D possibly matching TRBD2 (5 bases). CDR1 and CDR2 from the germline V gene are LGHNA and YNFKEQ. Trimming left V 4 bases short and J 0 bases short, with 13 bases between. The CDR3 length is 16 residues. CDR3 nucleotide sequence: TGTGCCAGCAGCCCGGGGAGTTTCAGCTCCTACAATGAGCAGTTCTTC. It specifies CASSPGSFSSYNEQFF.

This clone appeared a single time. The J gene is TRBJ1-5, the V gene TRBV19; 10 bases match TRBD1. The CDR3 length is 17 residues. After removal of 7 bases from V and 5 bases from J, the junction contained 14 bases not matched to a gene. Germline V gives CDR1 LNHDA, CDR2 SQIVND (reference sequence). This CDR3 is CASTALRSGTGDQPQHF. Written as DNA, the CDR3 is TGTGCCAGTACCGCATTAAGGTCCGGGACAGGGGATCAGCCCCAGCATTTT.

The chain employs TRBV11-2 and TRBJ2-7, with TRBD2 matching over 9 bases. The trim removed 3 bases at V and 6 bases at J, leaving 9 bases unmatched. Germline CDR1 reads SGHAT; CDR2 reads FQNNGV. The CDR3 length is 15 residues. The DNA for the CDR3 is TGTGCCAGCAGCTTTGTAGCGGGGGACGTGGGCGAGCAGTACTTC. Protein product: CASSFVAGDVGEQYF.

This rearrangement joins TRBV4-2 to TRBJ1-1; D is unclear. Germline loops: CDR1 LGHNA, CDR2 YNFKEQ. V was cut by 0 bases and J by 6 bases, with 8 bases left in between. CDR3 length equals 13 residues. CDR3 coding DNA: TGTGCCAGCAGCCAAGATGGAGCCCCTGAAGCTTTCTTT. Translation gives CASSQDGAPEAFF.

The genes are TRBV4-1 and TRBJ1-1; 8 positions agree with TRBD1. After removal of 3 bases from V and 5 bases from J, the junction contained 8 bases not matched to a gene. CDR1 MGHRA and CDR2 YSYEKL come from the germline V gene. The CDR3 loop spans 15 amino acids. The CDR3 nucleotides are TGCGCCAGCAGCCAGCCCCCAGGGGGCTCGACTGAAGCTTTCTTT. Translated, it gives CASSQPPGGSTEAFF.

This sequence joins TRBV19 and TRBJ1-5; D gene ambiguous. CDR3 length equals 13 residues. Germline V lookup: CDR1 LNHDA, CDR2 SQIVND (reference sequence). Trimming pared 4 bases from V and 5 bases from J, leaving 9 bases between. The CDR3 spells CASSTGPYQPQHF. The CDR3 nucleotides read TGTGCCAGTAGTACCGGGCCCTATCAGCCCCAGCATTTT.